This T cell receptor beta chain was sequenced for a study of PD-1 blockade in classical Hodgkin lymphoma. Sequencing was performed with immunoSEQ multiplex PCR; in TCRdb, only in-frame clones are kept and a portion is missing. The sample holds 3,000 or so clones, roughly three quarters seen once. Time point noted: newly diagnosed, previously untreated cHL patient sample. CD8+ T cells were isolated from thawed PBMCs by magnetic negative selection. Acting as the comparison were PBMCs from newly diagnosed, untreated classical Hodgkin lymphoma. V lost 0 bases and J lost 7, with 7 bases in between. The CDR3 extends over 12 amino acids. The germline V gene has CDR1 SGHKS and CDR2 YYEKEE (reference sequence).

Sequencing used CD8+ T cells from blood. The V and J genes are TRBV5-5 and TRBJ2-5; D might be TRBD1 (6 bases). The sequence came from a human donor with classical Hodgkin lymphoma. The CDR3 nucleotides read TGTGCCAGCAGCTTGGGAGGGGGGACCCAGTACTTC. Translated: CASSLGGGTQYF.